Shown below are 25 T cell receptor beta chains from a single sample sequenced in a study of cytomegalovirus exposure and HLA in healthy donors. Clones were read by immunoSEQ multiplex PCR, and TCRdb kept only the in-frame ones, dropping some. The table records more than 100,000 clones, around nine tenths of them present only once. The material sequenced was PBMCs. The receptors come from a man aged 25-45 years in good health and CMV-seronegative.

This chain links TRBV19 with TRBJ1-3; maybe TRBD1 (6 bases). This CDR3 has 15 residues. Germline V lookup: CDR1 LNHDA, CDR2 SQIVND (reference sequence). V lost 6 bases, J lost 0 bases, and 12 bases lay in between. CDR3 region: CASSRTDFSGNTIYF. The CDR3 DNA is TGTGCCAGTAGCAGGACAGATTTCTCTGGAAACACCATATATTTT.

The V call is TRBV9, the J call TRBJ2-1, with 10 bases aligning to TRBD2. The CDR3 is 15 amino acids. Germline loops: CDR1 SGDLS, CDR2 YYNGEE. Germline trimming cut 4 bases from V and 4 bases from J; bases unmatched to any gene: 5. CDR3 loop: CASSPTSGIYNEQFF. As DNA, the CDR3 is TGTGCCAGCAGCCCAACTAGCGGGATTTACAATGAGCAGTTCTTC.

V usage is TRBV7-2 and J usage is TRBJ1-1, with a possible D match to TRBD1 (5 bases). The CDR3 is made up of 11 amino acids. Germline V lookup: CDR1 SGHTA, CDR2 FQGNSA. The V end was cut by 5 bases, the J end by 8 bases, with 9 bases between. The CDR3: CASSPRQEAFF. DNA of the CDR3: TGTGCCAGCAGCCCGCGACAGGAAGCTTTCTTT.

J is TRBJ2-4 and V is TRBV30; no firm D call. CDR1 and CDR2 from the germline V gene are GTSNPN and SVGIG (reference sequence). V dropped 5 bases and J dropped 0 bases, with 11 bases sitting between them. The CDR3 loop spans 14 amino acids. CDR3 loop: CAWGDSLAKNIQYF. Here the CDR3 DNA reads TGTGCCTGGGGCGATAGCCTAGCCAAAAACATTCAGTACTTC.

The V and J genes are TRBV19 and TRBJ1-1; D may be TRBD1 (6 bases). Germline CDR1 reads LNHDA; CDR2 reads SQIVND (reference sequence). This CDR3 has 13 residues. Trimming shortened V by 8 bases and J by 11 bases, and 21 bases separated the two germline ends. CDR3 coding DNA: TGTGCCAGTTCTTTGGCGGGGGCGCCGGGGGCTTTCTTT. Translation: CASSLAGAPGAFF.

The V gene is TRBV5-4, the J gene TRBJ2-7, with 7 bases matching TRBD1. The CDR3 is 14 amino acids. Germline CDR1 is SGHNT and CDR2 is YYREEE (reference sequence). The trim removed 3 bases at V and 2 bases at J, leaving 5 bases unmatched. The CDR3 region is CASSSGQVAYEQYF. The DNA for the CDR3 is TGTGCCAGCAGCTCCGGACAGGTGGCCTACGAGCAGTACTTC.

The chain has TRBV27 and TRBJ2-1, with 12 bases that match TRBD2. CDR1 is MNHEY, CDR2 SMNVEV, per germline (reference sequence). V shed 1 base, J shed 6 bases, and the junction held 4 bases outside the gene matches. The CDR3 covers 16 residues. CDR3 loop: CASSLFGLAGSNEQFF. CDR3 sequence (DNA): TGTGCCAGCAGTTTATTTGGACTAGCGGGGAGCAATGAGCAGTTCTTC.

The chain has TRBV4-2 and TRBJ2-2; TRBD1 matches 7 bases. Trimming cost V 1 base and J 1 base; bases outside gene matches: 0. CDR1 is LGHNA, CDR2 YNFKEQ, per germline. This CDR3 region has 15 residues. The CDR3 sequence: CASSQGTGNTGELFF. CDR3 bases: TGTGCCAGCAGCCAAGGGACAGGGAACACCGGGGAGCTGTTTTTT.

This chain connects TRBV7-2 to TRBJ2-1, with 9 bases lining up with TRBD2. There are 15 residues in the CDR3. The V gene end was trimmed by 6 bases and the J gene end by 7 bases; junction bases not matched to a gene: 10. CDR1 is SGHTA, CDR2 FQGNSA, per germline. Here the CDR3 reads CASRPGLALGNEQFF. As DNA, the CDR3 is TGTGCCAGCAGGCCGGGACTAGCTTTAGGGAATGAGCAGTTCTTC.

The chain combines TRBV6-1 with TRBJ1-1; no definite D call. Germline V gene sequence: CDR1 MNHNS, CDR2 SASEGT. The CDR3 length is 13 residues. Trimming took 4 bases from V and 6 from J, leaving 12 bases between them. CDR3 sequence reads: CASSVETNAEAFF. CDR3 DNA sequence: TGTGCCAGCAGTGTGGAGACCAATGCTGAAGCTTTCTTT.

The rearrangement uses TRBV2 and TRBJ1-1; 7 bases fit TRBD1. V lost 6 bases to trimming and J lost 2 bases; unmatched junction nucleotides: 15. The CDR3 runs 17 residues. Per the germline V gene, CDR1 is SNHLY and CDR2 is FYNNEI. CDR3 nucleotides: TGTGCCAGCAGCCCAACAGATTACAGGGGACAAAACACTGAAGCTTTCTTT. Its protein product is CASSPTDYRGQNTEAFF.

V and J are TRBV6-1 and TRBJ1-2; D remains ambiguous. CDR3 length: 12 residues. V was clipped by 6 bases and J by 4 bases, with 9 bases between them. From germline, CDR1 is MNHNS and CDR2 SASEGT. The CDR3 nucleotides are TGTGCCAGCAGCAGTCTGCTCTATGGCTACACCTTC. Its translation is CASSSLLYGYTF.

The rearrangement joins TRBV7-2 to TRBJ2-3; D perhaps matches TRBD2 (7 bases). Germline-derived CDR1 and CDR2 are SGHTA and FQGNSA. V gave up 6 bases and J gave up 6 bases, with 19 bases separating them. The CDR3 consists of 15 residues. The CDR3 spells CASSYSAGAGDTQYF. The CDR3 coding sequence is TGTGCCAGCAGTTACAGCGCGGGGGCAGGGGATACGCAGTATTTT.

The chain uses TRBV6-6 and TRBJ1-2; D gene unclear. The CDR3 length is 14 residues. Germline V lookup: CDR1 MNHNY, CDR2 SVGAGI (reference sequence). The V end was cut by 6 bases, the J end by 4 bases, with 15 bases between. Here the CDR3 DNA reads TGTGCCAGCAGCGCCCTGGTGTCAGGCTATGGCTACACCTTC. Its translation is CASSALVSGYGYTF.

The rearrangement joins TRBV6-1 to TRBJ1-1, with D unclear. Germline CDR1 is MNHNS and CDR2 is SASEGT. Trimming took 6 bases from V and 1 from J, leaving 15 bases between them. The CDR3 is made up of 15 amino acids. The DNA for the CDR3 is TGTGCCAGCAGAGGACTAGCCTGGGGGAACACTGAAGCTTTCTTT. It yields the protein CASRGLAWGNTEAFF.

The sample holds a few counts of this clone. V usage is TRBV5-4 and J usage is TRBJ2-1, with a tentative D call TRBD2 (6 bases). This CDR3 has 15 residues. CDR1 SGHNT and CDR2 YYREEE come from the germline V gene (reference sequence). The V and J ends lost 2 bases and 0 bases respectively, with 9 bases between them. CDR3 region: CASSFSGSSYNEQFF. The CDR3 DNA follows: TGTGCCAGCAGCTTTAGCGGCAGCTCCTACAATGAGCAGTTCTTC.

The rearrangement joins TRBV9 to TRBJ2-7; 7 nucleotides align to TRBD2. The CDR3 runs to 14 residues. Germline V gene data show CDR1 as SGDLS and CDR2 as YYNGEE. V dropped 4 bases and J dropped 1; count of bases not matched to a gene: 5. CDR3 DNA: TGTGCCAGCAGCCCGGGACTAACATCCTACGAGCAGTACTTC. This encodes CASSPGLTSYEQYF.

CDR3 nucleotide sequence: TGTGCCAGTAGGGGCTTGTTGCCCTGGGCTTTCTTT. Encoded protein: CASRGLLPWAFF. The chain carries TRBV19 and TRBJ1-1; no definite D call. Per germline, CDR1 LNHDA and CDR2 SQIVND (reference sequence). The length of the CDR3 is 12 residues. V dropped 6 bases and J dropped 11 bases, with 16 bases sitting between them.

CDR3 protein: CASSEKKEGTPLPSGANVLTF. The CDR3, as DNA: TGTGCCAGCAGTGAAAAAAAGGAAGGGACTCCCCTACCTTCTGGGGCCAACGTCCTGACTTTC. This sequence joins TRBV2 and TRBJ2-6; the D gene is possibly TRBD2 (6 bases). CDR1 is SNHLY and CDR2 is FYNNEI in the germline V gene. The CDR3 has 21 residues. Trimming removed 2 bases at V and 1 base at J, with 24 bases between.

The chain uses TRBV30 and TRBJ2-7; 8 positions match TRBD1. This CDR3 is built from 15 residues. From germline, CDR1 is GTSNPN and CDR2 SVGIG (reference sequence). Trimming at V came to 3 bases and at J to 2 bases, leaving 9 bases not matched to a gene. The CDR3 spells CAWRETTGVPYEQYF. The CDR3, as DNA: TGTGCCTGGAGAGAAACGACAGGGGTCCCCTACGAGCAGTACTTC.

This rearrangement joins TRBV5-4 to TRBJ2-7; TRBD2 is a possible D gene (6 bases). The CDR3 is 15 amino acids. Per the germline V gene, CDR1 is SGHNT and CDR2 is YYREEE (reference sequence). The ends were cut back, 4 bases at V and 2 bases at J, with 16 bases in the middle. CDR3 in amino acids: CASSGGTLNPYEQYF. The CDR3 region has the DNA TGTGCCAGCAGCGGAGGGACCCTCAATCCCTACGAGCAGTACTTC. Looking up the rest from reference TRBV5-4 and TRBJ2-7 gives the full variable domain: ETGVTQSPTHLIKTRGQQVTLRCSSQSGHNTVSWYQQALGQGPQFIFQYYREEENGRGNFPPRFSGLQFPNYSSELNVNALELDDSALYLCASSGGTLNPYEQYFGPGTRLTVT.

The J gene is TRBJ1-4, the V gene TRBV6-4; the D gene is possibly TRBD1 (5 bases). Germline V CDR1 and CDR2: MRHNA, SNTAGT. With 2 bases removed from V and 7 bases from J, the gap between germline ends came to 14 bases. The CDR3 has 15 residues. CDR3 amino acids: CASSDQTEQCEKLFF. CDR3 bases: TGTGCCAGCAGTGACCAGACAGAGCAGTGTGAAAAACTGTTTTTT.

The V gene is TRBV19, the J gene TRBJ2-1; D remains unclear. Germline V gene data show CDR1 as LNHDA and CDR2 as SQIVND (reference sequence). V lost 4 bases, J lost 4 bases, and 8 bases lay in between. This CDR3 has 13 residues. CDR3 nucleotides: TGTGCCAGTAGTACGCAGGTTTACAATGAGCAGTTCTTC. Translation gives CASSTQVYNEQFF.

The V gene is TRBV18, the J gene TRBJ2-3; 8 bases fit TRBD2. The V gene end was trimmed by 4 bases and the J gene end by 5 bases; junction bases not matched to a gene: 8. The CDR3 is 15 amino acids. Germline V gene lookup returns CDR1 KGHSH and CDR2 LQKENI. In DNA form, the CDR3 reads TGTGCCAGCTCACGGTCAGCAGCGGGAGAAGATACGCAGTATTTT. Protein product: CASSRSAAGEDTQYF. Full variable domain (remainder filled in from reference TRBV18 and TRBJ2-3): NAGVMQNPRHLVRRRGQEARLRCSPMKGHSHVYWYRQLPEEGLKFMVYLQKENIIDESGMPKERFSAEFPKEGPSILRIQQVVRGDSAAYFCASSRSAAGEDTQYFGPGTRLTVL.

CDR3 sequence reads: CASSDWGGFGETQYF. DNA for the CDR3: TGTGCCAGCAGTGATTGGGGAGGGTTCGGGGAGACCCAGTACTTC. The rearrangement joins TRBV2 to TRBJ2-5; TRBD2 matches 7 bases. V lost 3 bases, J lost 5 bases, and 9 bases stayed unmatched. The germline gives CDR1 SNHLY, CDR2 FYNNEI. CDR3 length: 15 residues.